This TCR beta chain was recorded in a study of identical twins. Regarding the study as a whole: Whereas memory repertoires showed no such difference, abundant cord blood beta clonotypes carried fewer insertions. Less excess twin sharing appeared in beta out-of-frame sequences. Modelling underestimated the level of out-of-frame TCR alpha sharing observed in monozygotic twins.

For this clonotype: Its target is not known. This could be a read error, since a much larger clone is one nucleotide away.

MiXCR was run by TCRdb on the 5' RACE reads, yielding one entry per CDR3 protein. The table records fewer than 500,000 distinct CDR3 sequences, over 11% of them present only once. Germline values: CDR1 SGHTA, CDR2 FQGNSA. V dropped 3 bases and J dropped 0; count of bases not matched to a gene: 5. This CDR3 has 15 residues. The same sample was also used in a study of yellow fever vaccine responses in identical twins. As reported in that work: Reportedly, twins' vaccine T cell responses looked partly convergent and partly personalized.

This receptor was identified in a woman aged 18-29 years in good health. Sequenced sample: CD4+ T cells sorted from blood. The rearrangement uses TRBV7-2 and TRBJ2-7; 7 nucleotides agree with TRBD1. The CDR3 loop reads CASSLVRQGSYEQYF. Written as DNA, the CDR3 is TGTGCCAGCAGCTTGGTGAGACAGGGCTCCTACGAGCAGTACTTC.